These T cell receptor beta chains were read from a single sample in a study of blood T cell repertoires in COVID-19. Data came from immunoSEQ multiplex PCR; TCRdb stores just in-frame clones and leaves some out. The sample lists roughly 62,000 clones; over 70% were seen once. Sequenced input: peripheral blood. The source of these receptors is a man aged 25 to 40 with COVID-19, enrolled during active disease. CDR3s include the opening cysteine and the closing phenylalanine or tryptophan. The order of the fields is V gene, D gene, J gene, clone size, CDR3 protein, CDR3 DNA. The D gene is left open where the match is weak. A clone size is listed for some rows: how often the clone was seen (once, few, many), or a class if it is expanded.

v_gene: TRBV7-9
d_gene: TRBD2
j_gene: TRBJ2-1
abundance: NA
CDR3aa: CASSRRSGSGDNEQFF
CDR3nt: TGTGCCAGCAGCCGACGCAGCGGGAGTGGCGACAATGAGCAGTTCTTC

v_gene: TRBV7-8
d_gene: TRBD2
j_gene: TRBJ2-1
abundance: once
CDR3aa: CASSPIAGGADEQFF
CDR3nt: TGTGCCAGCAGCCCTATAGCGGGAGGGGCCGATGAGCAGTTCTTC

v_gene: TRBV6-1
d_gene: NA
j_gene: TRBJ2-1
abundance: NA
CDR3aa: CASSSGLFNEQFF
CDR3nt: TGTGCCAGCAGTTCGGGACTTTTTAATGAGCAGTTCTTC

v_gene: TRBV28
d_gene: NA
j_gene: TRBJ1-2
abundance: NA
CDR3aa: CASSTGFYGYTF
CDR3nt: TGTGCCAGCTCCACAGGGTTCTATGGCTACACCTTC

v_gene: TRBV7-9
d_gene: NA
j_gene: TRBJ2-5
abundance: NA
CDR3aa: CASSLAPLGGFQETQYF
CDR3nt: TGTGCCAGCAGCTTAGCGCCTCTCGGAGGGTTCCAAGAGACCCAGTACTTC

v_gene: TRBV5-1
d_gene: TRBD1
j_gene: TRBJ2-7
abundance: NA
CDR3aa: CASSLGTVNSYEQYF
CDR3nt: TGCGCCAGCAGCTTAGGGACAGTTAACTCCTACGAGCAGTACTTC

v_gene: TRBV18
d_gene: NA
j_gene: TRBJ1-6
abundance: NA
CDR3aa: CASSPGSNSPLHF
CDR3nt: TGTGCCAGCTCACCAGGGAGTAATTCACCCCTCCACTTT

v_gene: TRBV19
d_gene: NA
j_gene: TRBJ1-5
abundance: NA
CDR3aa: CASSRGNQPQHF
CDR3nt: TGTGCCAGTAGTCGAGGCAATCAGCCCCAGCATTTT

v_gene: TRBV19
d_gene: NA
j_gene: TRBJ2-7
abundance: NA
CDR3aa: CASSIHSPSYEQYF
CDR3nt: TGTGCCAGTAGTATTCACAGCCCCTCCTACGAGCAGTACTTC

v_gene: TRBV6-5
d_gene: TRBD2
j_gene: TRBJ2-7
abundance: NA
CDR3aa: CASKTLAGVGDEQYF
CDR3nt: TGTGCCAGCAAAACGTTAGCGGGAGTGGGGGACGAGCAGTACTTC

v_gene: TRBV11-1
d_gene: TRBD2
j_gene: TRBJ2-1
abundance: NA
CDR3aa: CASSFLAGGLNEQFF
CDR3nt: TGTGCCAGCAGCTTTCTAGCGGGAGGACTCAATGAGCAGTTCTTC

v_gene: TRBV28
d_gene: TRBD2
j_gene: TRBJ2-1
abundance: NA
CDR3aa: CASSPPLGTSGRAYNEQFF
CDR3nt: TGTGCCAGCAGTCCCCCTCTCGGGACTAGCGGGAGGGCCTATAATGAGCAGTTCTTC

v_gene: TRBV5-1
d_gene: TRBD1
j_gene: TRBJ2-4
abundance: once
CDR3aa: CASSSGQGENIQYF
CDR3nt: TGCGCCAGCAGCTCCGGACAGGGGGAAAACATTCAGTACTTC

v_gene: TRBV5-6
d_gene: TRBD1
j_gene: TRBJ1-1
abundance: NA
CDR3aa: CASSKTAGGTEAFF
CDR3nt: TGTGCCAGCTCTAAAACTGCAGGGGGCACTGAAGCTTTCTTT

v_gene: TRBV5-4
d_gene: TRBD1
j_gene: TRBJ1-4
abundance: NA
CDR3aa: CATGQGNEKLFF
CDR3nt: TGTGCCACAGGACAGGGGAATGAAAAACTGTTTTTT

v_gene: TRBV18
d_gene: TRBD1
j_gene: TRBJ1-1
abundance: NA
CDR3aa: CASSRDRGNTEAFF
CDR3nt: TGTGCCAGCTCACGCGACAGGGGGAACACTGAAGCTTTCTTT

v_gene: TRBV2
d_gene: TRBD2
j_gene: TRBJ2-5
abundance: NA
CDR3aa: CAGAVGLPTVESQYF
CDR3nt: TGTGCCGGCGCGGTGGGACTACCCACGGTGGAGTCCCAGTACTTC

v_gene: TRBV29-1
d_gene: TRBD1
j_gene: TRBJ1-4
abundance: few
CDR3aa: CSVEFTGANEKLFF
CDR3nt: TGCAGCGTTGAATTTACAGGGGCAAATGAAAAACTGTTTTTT

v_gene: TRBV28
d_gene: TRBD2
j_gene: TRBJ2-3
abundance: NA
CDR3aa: CASSRPAGGSGDTQYF
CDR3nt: TGTGCCAGCAGTCGTCCAGCGGGAGGGTCCGGAGATACGCAGTATTTT

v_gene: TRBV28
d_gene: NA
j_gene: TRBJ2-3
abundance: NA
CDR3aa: CASSLSSGTDTQYF
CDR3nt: TGTGCCAGCAGTTTGTCTAGCGGCACAGATACGCAGTATTTT

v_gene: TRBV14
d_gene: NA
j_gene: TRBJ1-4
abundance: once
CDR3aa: CASSQRPFGQLEKLFF
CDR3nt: TGTGCCAGCAGCCAAAGGCCTTTTGGGCAGTTAGAAAAACTGTTTTTT

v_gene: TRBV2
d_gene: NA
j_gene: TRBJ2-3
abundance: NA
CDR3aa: CASSRGLSTDTQYF
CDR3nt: TGTGCCAGCAGTAGAGGACTCTCGACAGATACGCAGTATTTT

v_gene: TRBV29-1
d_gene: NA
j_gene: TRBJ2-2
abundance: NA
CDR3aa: CSHEGEITGELFF
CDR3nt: TGCAGCCATGAGGGGGAGATTACCGGGGAGCTGTTTTTT

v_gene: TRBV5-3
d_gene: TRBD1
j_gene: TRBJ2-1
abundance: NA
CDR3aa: CARSARWTGDYNEQFF
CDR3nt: TGTGCCAGAAGCGCCCGCTGGACAGGGGATTACAATGAGCAGTTCTTC